The source of this TCR beta chain is a study of blood T cell repertoires in COVID-19. About the research overall: T cells, B-cell-depleted T cells, or PBMCs supplied cDNA or gDNA.

The CDR3 totals 15 residues. Germline-derived CDR1 and CDR2 are SGHAT and FQNNGV. Between the trimmed V and J ends, which lost 5 bases and 6 bases, there was a span of 19 bases. Profiling relied on immunoSEQ multiplex PCR, and the TCRdb table lists in-frame clones only, not all of them. The sample consists of some 42,000 clones, 92% of them appearing once. Sequenced: peripheral blood. The rearrangement joins TRBV11-2 to TRBJ1-1; D is undetermined. The source is a man in his fifties or sixties with active COVID-19. DNA of the CDR3: TGTGCCAGCAGCCTCAACTCGGCAGCCGGGGCTGAAGCTTTCTTT. Translation gives CASSLNSAAGAEAFF.